Following are 2 T cell receptor beta chains from one sample sequenced in a study of T-cell memory formation after mild COVID-19 (dated by TCRdb to 2020 to 2022). The library was prepared using 5' RACE. Sequencing relied on an Illumina NovaSeq 6000. TCRdb reprocessed the public reads (quality trimming at Q25 with fastp, clone calling with MiXCR) and kept in-frame beta chains. Each entry is one CDR3 protein sequence, shown with its most common DNA and genes. The sample table records 150,000 to 200,000 distinct CDR3 sequences; about 21% of these occur just once. More than 20% of the sample is in the top ten clones. Sequenced sample: PBMCs or a T cell subset sorted from them (not recorded which). These receptor sequences come from an adult woman who had mild COVID-19 (a few samples of this study predate the infection). The sample titles of this study are shuffled in the database, so cell type and time point are left out; the donor was told from shared clones.

This clonotype has only a few counts. V and J are TRBV4-3 and TRBJ2-7, with 8 bases that match TRBD2. CDR3 length equals 15 residues. Germline CDR1 reads LGHNA; CDR2 reads YSLEER. The ends lost 2 bases at V and 2 bases at J; junction bases unmatched: 5. CDR3 amino acids: CASSQRAGATYEQYF. CDR3 in DNA: TGCGCCAGCAGCCAAAGAGCGGGGGCCACCTACGAGCAGTACTTC.

This clonotype was seen more than once but under ten times. The chain carries TRBV5-1 and TRBJ2-7; 7 bases align to TRBD1. The germline gives CDR1 SGHRS, CDR2 YFSETQ. Unmatched junction bases numbered 11, after V lost 3 bases and J lost 2 bases. This CDR3 has 16 amino acids. The CDR3 loop is CASSSSPGTDPYEQYF. The DNA for the CDR3 is TGCGCCAGCAGCTCAAGCCCTGGGACAGACCCCTACGAGCAGTACTTC.